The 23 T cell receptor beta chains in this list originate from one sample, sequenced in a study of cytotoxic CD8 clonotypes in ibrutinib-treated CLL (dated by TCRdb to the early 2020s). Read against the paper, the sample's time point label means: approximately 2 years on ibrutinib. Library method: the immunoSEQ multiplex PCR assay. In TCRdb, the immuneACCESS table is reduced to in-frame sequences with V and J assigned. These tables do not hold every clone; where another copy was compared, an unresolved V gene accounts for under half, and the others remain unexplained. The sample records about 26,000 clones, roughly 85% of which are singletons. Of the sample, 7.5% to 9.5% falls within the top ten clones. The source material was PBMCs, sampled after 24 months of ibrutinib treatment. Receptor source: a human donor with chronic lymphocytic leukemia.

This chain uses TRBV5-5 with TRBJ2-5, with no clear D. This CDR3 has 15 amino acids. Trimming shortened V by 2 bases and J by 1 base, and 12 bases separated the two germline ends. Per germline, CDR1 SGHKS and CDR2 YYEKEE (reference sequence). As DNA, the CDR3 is TGTGCCAGCAGCTTCGGCGGCCGGACCCAAGAGACCCAGTACTTC. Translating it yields CASSFGGRTQETQYF. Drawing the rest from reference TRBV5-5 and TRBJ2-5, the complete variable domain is DAGVTQSPTHLIKTRGQQVTLRCSPISGHKSVSWYQQVLGQGPQFIFQYYEKEERGRGNFPDRFSARQFPNYSSELNVNALLLGDSALYLCASSFGGRTQETQYFGPGTRLLVL.

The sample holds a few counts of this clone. CDR3 region: CASSLGQGMAGELFF. CDR3 nucleotides: TGCGCCAGCAGCTTGGGACAGGGAATGGCCGGGGAGCTGTTTTTT. This rearrangement joins TRBV5-1 to TRBJ2-2; 7 positions agree with TRBD1. The germline V gene encodes CDR1 SGHRS and CDR2 YFSETQ. J lost 6 bases, V lost 0 bases, and 5 bases had no gene match. The CDR3 loop spans 15 amino acids. Variable domain in full (rest from reference TRBV5-1 and TRBJ2-2): KAGVTQTPRYLIKTRGQQVTLSCSPISGHRSVSWYQQTPGQGLQFLFEYFSETQRNKGNFPGRFSGRQFSNSRSEMNVSTLELGDSALYLCASSLGQGMAGELFFGEGSRLTVL.

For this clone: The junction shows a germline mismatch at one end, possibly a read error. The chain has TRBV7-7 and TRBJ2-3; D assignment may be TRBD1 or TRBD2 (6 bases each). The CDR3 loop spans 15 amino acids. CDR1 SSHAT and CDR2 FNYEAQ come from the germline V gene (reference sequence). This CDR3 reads CASSLSTGTLNTQYF. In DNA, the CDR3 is TGTGCTAGCAGCTTATCTACAGGGACTTTGAATACGCAGTATTTT.

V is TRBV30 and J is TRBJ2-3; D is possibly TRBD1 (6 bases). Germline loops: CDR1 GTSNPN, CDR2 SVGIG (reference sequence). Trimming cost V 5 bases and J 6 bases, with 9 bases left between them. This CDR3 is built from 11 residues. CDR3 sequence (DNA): TGTGCCTGGGGACAGCAGGATACGCAGTATTTT. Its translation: CAWGQQDTQYF.

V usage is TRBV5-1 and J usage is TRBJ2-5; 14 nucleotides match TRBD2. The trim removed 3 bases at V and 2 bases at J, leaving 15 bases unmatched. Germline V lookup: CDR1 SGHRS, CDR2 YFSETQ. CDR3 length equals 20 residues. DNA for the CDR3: TGCGCCAGCAGCTGGATAAGGACTAGCGGGGGGCATACCACTCAAGAGACCCAGTACTTC. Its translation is CASSWIRTSGGHTTQETQYF.

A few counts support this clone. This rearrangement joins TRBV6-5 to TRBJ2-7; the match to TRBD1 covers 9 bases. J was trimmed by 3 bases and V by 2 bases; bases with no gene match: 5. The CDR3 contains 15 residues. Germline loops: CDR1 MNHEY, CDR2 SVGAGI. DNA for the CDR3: TGTGCCAGCAGTTACGGTCCGACAGGGGGCTACGAGCAGTACTTC. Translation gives CASSYGPTGGYEQYF.

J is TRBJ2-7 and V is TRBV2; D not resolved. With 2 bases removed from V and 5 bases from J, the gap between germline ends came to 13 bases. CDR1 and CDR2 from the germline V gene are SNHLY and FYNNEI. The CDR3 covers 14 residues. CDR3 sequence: CASSEWTVLDEQYF. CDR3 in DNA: TGTGCCAGCAGTGAATGGACGGTGCTGGACGAGCAGTACTTC.

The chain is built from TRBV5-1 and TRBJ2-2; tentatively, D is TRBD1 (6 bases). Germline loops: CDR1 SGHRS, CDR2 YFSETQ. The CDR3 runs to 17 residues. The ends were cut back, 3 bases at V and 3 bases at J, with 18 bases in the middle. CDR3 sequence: CASSSLRVGAYTGELFF. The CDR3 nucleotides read TGCGCCAGCAGCTCCCTTCGCGTGGGGGCGTACACCGGGGAGCTGTTTTTT. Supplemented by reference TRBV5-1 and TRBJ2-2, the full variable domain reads KAGVTQTPRYLIKTRGQQVTLSCSPISGHRSVSWYQQTPGQGLQFLFEYFSETQRNKGNFPGRFSGRQFSNSRSEMNVSTLELGDSALYLCASSSLRVGAYTGELFFGEGSRLTVL.

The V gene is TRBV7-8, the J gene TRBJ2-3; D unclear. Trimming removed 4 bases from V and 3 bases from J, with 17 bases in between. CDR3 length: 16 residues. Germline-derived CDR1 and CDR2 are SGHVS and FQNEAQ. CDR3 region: CASSSSGVGATDTQYF. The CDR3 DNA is TGTGCCAGCAGCTCCTCTGGGGTTGGAGCGACAGATACGCAGTATTTT. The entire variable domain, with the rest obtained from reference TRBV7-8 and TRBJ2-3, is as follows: GAGVSQSPRYKVAKRGQDVALRCDPISGHVSLFWYQQALGQGPEFLTYFQNEAQLDKSGLPSDRFFAERPEGSVSTLKIQRTQQEDSAVYLCASSSSGVGATDTQYFGPGTRLTVL.

The CDR3 protein is CASSDRGWDTGELFF. Written as DNA, the CDR3 is TGTGCCAGCAGCGACAGGGGATGGGACACCGGGGAGCTGTTTTTT. This rearrangement joins TRBV7-6 to TRBJ2-2, with 8 bases aligning to TRBD1. Germline V gene sequence: CDR1 SGHVS, CDR2 FNYEAQ. V lost 5 bases and J lost 3; bases outside the gene matches: 5. This CDR3 is built from 15 residues.

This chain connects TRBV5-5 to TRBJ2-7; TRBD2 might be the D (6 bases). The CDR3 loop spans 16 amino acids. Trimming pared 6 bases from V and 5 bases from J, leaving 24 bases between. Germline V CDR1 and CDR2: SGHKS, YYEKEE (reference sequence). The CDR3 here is CASTMRTVGGAHEQYF. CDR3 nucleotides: TGTGCCAGCACCATGAGGACGGTGGGGGGAGCACACGAGCAGTACTTC.

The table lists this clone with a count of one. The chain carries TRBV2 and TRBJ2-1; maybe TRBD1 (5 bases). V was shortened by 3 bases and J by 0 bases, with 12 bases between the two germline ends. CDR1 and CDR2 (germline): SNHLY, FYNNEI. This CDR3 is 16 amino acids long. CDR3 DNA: TGTGCCAGCAGTGACCCGACAGTTAACTCCTACAATGAGCAGTTCTTC. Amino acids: CASSDPTVNSYNEQFF.

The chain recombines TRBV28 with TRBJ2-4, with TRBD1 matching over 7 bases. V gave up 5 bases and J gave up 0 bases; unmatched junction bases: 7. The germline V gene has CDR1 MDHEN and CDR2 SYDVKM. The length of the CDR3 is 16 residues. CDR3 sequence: CASSPTGQIAKNIQYF. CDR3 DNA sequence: TGTGCCAGCAGTCCTACGGGACAGATAGCCAAAAACATTCAGTACTTC.

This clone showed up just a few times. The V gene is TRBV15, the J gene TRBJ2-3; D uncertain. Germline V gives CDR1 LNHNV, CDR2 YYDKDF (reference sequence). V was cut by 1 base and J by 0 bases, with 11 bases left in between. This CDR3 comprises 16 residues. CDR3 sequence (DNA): TGTGCCACCAGCAGAGCTATGGGTTCTAGCACAGATACGCAGTATTTT. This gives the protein CATSRAMGSSTDTQYF.

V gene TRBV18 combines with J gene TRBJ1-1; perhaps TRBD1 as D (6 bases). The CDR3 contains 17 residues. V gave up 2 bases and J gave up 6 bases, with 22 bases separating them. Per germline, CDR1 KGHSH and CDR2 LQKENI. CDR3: CASSPERKQGKGPEAFF. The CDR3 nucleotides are TGTGCCAGCTCACCAGAAAGGAAACAGGGAAAAGGGCCTGAAGCTTTCTTT.

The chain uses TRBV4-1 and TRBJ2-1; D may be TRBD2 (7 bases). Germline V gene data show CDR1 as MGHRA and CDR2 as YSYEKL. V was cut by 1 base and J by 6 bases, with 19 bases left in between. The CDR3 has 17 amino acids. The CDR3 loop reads CASSQVLWGEGVNEQFF. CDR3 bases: TGCGCCAGCAGCCAAGTTCTATGGGGGGAGGGGGTCAATGAGCAGTTCTTC.

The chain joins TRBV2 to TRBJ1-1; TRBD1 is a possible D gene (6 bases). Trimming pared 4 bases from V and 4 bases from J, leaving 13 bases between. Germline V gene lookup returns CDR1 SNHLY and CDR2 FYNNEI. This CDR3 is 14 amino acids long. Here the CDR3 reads CASSGVQGGTEAFF. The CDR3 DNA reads TGTGCCAGCAGTGGGGTACAGGGCGGCACTGAAGCTTTCTTT.

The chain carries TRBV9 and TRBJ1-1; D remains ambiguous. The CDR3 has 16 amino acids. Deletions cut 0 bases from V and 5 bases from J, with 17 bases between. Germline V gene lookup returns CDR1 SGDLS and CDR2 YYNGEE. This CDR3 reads CASSVASDNRNTEAFF. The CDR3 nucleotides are TGTGCCAGCAGCGTAGCCTCTGACAACCGGAATACTGAAGCTTTCTTT.

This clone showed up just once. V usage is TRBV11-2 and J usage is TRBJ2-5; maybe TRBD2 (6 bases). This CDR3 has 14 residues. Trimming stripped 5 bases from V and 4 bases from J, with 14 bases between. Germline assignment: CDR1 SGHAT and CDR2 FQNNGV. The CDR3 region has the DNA TGTGCCAGCAGCCGGCCCAGGGAGGTAGAGACCCAGTACTTC. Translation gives CASSRPREVETQYF.

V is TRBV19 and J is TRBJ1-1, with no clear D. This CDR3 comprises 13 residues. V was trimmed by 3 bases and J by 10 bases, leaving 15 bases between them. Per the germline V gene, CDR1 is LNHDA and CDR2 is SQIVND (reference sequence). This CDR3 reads CASSIGRLPGAFF. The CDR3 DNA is TGTGCCAGTAGTATTGGTAGGCTGCCGGGAGCTTTCTTT.

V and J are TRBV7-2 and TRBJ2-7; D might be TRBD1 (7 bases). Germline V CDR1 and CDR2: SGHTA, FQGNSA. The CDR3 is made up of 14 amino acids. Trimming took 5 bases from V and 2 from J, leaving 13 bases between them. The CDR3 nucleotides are TGTGCCAGCAGCCTCGGCAGGGGGGCCTACGAGCAGTACTTC. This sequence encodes CASSLGRGAYEQYF.

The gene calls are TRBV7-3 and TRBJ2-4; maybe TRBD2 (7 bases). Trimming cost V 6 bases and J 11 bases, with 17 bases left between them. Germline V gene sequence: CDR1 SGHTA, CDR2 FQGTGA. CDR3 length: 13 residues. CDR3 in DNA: TGTGCCAGCAGTCCTCAGGGCGGGGGCGTTCAGTACTTC. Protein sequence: CASSPQGGGVQYF.

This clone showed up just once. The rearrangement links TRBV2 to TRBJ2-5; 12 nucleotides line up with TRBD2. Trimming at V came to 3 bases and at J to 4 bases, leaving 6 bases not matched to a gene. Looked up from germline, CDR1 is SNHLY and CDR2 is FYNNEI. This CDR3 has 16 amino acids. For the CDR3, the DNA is TGTGCCAGCAGTGACTCTAGCGGGGGGGCAGGAGAGACCCAGTACTTC. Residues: CASSDSSGGAGETQYF.